This T cell receptor beta chain derives from a study of PD-L1 blockade in urothelial cancer. Study context: Chemotherapy regimens numbering 0 to 3 had been given to patients. Analyzed time points were 3 weeks (second dose) and 6 weeks after therapy began. Broader study findings: More expansion of tumor-associated blood clones, seen at 3 weeks, marked durable-benefit patients.

Profiled with immunoSEQ multiplex PCR; TCRdb holds only in-frame clones, not every one. The sample has 90,000 to 120,000 clones, about nine tenths seen once; the top ten hold about 0.91%. Germline V gene data show CDR1 as SGHDN and CDR2 as FVKESK. The CDR3 is 14 residues long. V trimming: 4 bases; J trimming: 2 bases; junction bases outside the gene matches: 1. With regard to this clone: Its antigen is currently unknown.

Here the sequenced sample was PBMCs, taken around atezolizumab (anti-PD-L1) treatment. This clonotype originated in a woman of 80 years or more with urothelial cancer. This sequence joins TRBV14 and TRBJ2-1; 8 nucleotides match TRBD2. CDR3: CASSLAGTYNEQFF. DNA for the CDR3: TGTGCCAGCAGCCTAGCGGGAACCTACAATGAGCAGTTCTTC. Based on the CDR3 plus reference TRBV14 and TRBJ2-1, the full variable domain is EAGVTQFPSHSVIEKGQTVTLRCDPISGHDNLYWYRRVMGKEIKFLLHFVKESKQDESGMPNNRFLAERTGGTYSTLKVQPAELEDSGVYFCASSLAGTYNEQFFGPGTRLTVL.